This TCR beta chain was profiled in a study of blood T cell repertoires in COVID-19. Study background: Some COVID-19 samples were acute and others convalescent; all came from the United States, Italy and Spain. Sources were T cells, B-cell-depleted T cells, or PBMCs; the material itself was cDNA or gDNA.

The CDR3 spans 16 residues. Under the authors' procedure: By means of reference gene primer amplification, nucleated cell counts were estimated. Clones were read by immunoSEQ multiplex PCR, and TCRdb kept only the in-frame ones, dropping some. The V and J calls and the clone size are those of that table, but D and trimming were determined from the DNA. This sample has around 86,000 clones, with about nine tenths found just once. The sample consisted of peripheral blood. V gene TRBV21-1 combines with J gene TRBJ1-5; TRBD1 is the table's D call, not checked against the DNA. TRBV21-1 is described as a pseudogene. The TCR originated in a woman over 75 with acute or convalescent COVID-19. The CDR3 region is CASSKDDRGLGQPQHF. CDR3 nucleotide sequence: TGTGCCAGCAGCAAAGACGACAGGGGGCTCGGTCAGCCCCAGCATTTT.